The present T cell receptor (beta chain) was sequenced within a study of patients with pleural tuberculosis (dated by TCRdb to 2013 to 2014). This clonotype came up many times. Its specific antigen is unknown. No per-base quality is available; no much larger clone lies one base away. Sequencer: Illumina Genome Analyzer IIx. The public reads were quality trimmed at Q25 with fastp and then assembled into clones with MiXCR by TCRdb, keeping productive beta chains. Rows merge per CDR3 protein into single entries with the most common DNA and genes. The sample records around 50,000 distinct CDR3 sequences, 7.3% of which are singletons. The top ten clones comprise 15% to 20% of the sample. This clonotype originated in a human donor with pleural tuberculosis.

The CDR3 region has the sequence CASKPGLGIYNEQFF. The sequence in DNA is TGTGCCAGCAAACCGGGACTAGGAATCTACAATGAGCAGTTCTTC. The chain joins TRBV28 to TRBJ2-1; TRBD2 lines up with 8 middle nucleotides. Germline trimming amounts to 7 bases on V and 3 bases on J, with 8 as the count of junction bases outside the gene matches. Taken from cysteine to phenylalanine, the CDR3 has 15 residues. Solely the CDR3 DNA is kept, with 45 bases framed from the first base. CDR1 and CDR2 are read off the germline V gene as MDHEN and SYDVKM.